The rows below give T cell receptor beta chains drawn from one sample of a study of control samples from healthy donors and cancer patients. This table comes from immunoSEQ multiplex PCR, and its TCRdb copy is limited to in-frame clones, with some not included. The data show 50,000 or so clones, with roughly 80% seen just once and around 10% held by the top ten. Sequencing used blood. The receptor set was obtained from a man in his 70s in good health. Both conserved end residues are part of each CDR3. D genes are given only for firm matches. Clone size is shown for a subset of rows, as once, few, many or a class of expanded clone.

v_call	d_call	j_call	clone_size	cdr3_nt	cdr3_aa
TRBV5-1	TRBD1	TRBJ1-6	NA	TGCGCCAGCAGCTGGGACAGACCGTATAATTCACCCCTCCACTTT	CASSWDRPYNSPLHF
TRBV5-1	NA	TRBJ2-6	NA	TGCGCCAGCAGCTTGCAATACCGGGGCTCTGGGGCCAACGTCCTGACTTTC	CASSLQYRGSGANVLTF
TRBV2	NA	TRBJ1-4	NA	TGTGCCAGCAGTGGGGGAAGGGGTGAAAAACTGTTTTTT	CASSGGRGEKLFF
TRBV5-1	NA	TRBJ2-7	NA	TGCGCCAGCAGAGGGGCAGGGGGGTCCTACGAGCAGTACTTC	CASRGAGGSYEQYF
TRBV27	NA	TRBJ1-2	NA	TGTGCCAGCAGTCTAACTCGGGAGCGGGGGATCGGCTACACCTTC	CASSLTRERGIGYTF
TRBV6-5	NA	TRBJ1-5	few	TGTGCCAGCAGTTTTTCGAGAGGGAGATATCAGCCCCAGCATTTT	CASSFSRGRYQPQHF
TRBV30	TRBD1	TRBJ2-1	few	TGTGCCTGGGAAGCTTCAGGGACAGGAGGAGGTGAGCAGTTCTTC	CAWEASGTGGGEQFF
TRBV30	NA	TRBJ1-5	few	TGTGCCTGCGCCGCGGATAGCAATCAGCCCCAGCATTTT	CACAADSNQPQHF
TRBV5-4	NA	TRBJ1-2	NA	TGTGCCAGCAGCTTGGACGCTGGCTACACCTTC	CASSLDAGYTF
TRBV5-5	TRBD1	TRBJ1-5	few	TGTGCCAGCAGCTTGTGGACAGGGGAAGATCAGCCCCAGCATTTT	CASSLWTGEDQPQHF
TRBV30	NA	TRBJ1-2	NA	TGTGCCTGGGAGCCGGGGGGGCGACTAGCCTTC	CAWEPGGRLAF
TRBV7-6	NA	TRBJ2-3	once	TGTGCCAGCAGCTTATCAGGGCGCTTCAAGGGACATACGCAGTATTTT	CASSLSGRFKGHTQYF
TRBV5-6	NA	TRBJ2-1	NA	TGTGCCAGCAGCTCTTTTCGGACTAACTCCTACAATGAGCAGTTCTTC	CASSSFRTNSYNEQFF
TRBV27	NA	TRBJ2-1	NA	TGCGCGACGGGGATAAGTAATGAGCAGTTCTTC	CATGISNEQFF
TRBV2	TRBD1	TRBJ1-1	few	TGTGCCAGCAGCAATAGGACAGGGTCCTACACTGAAGCTTTCTTT	CASSNRTGSYTEAFF
TRBV28	TRBD1	TRBJ1-6	few	TGTGCCAGCAGTAAGACAGGGGGTCTTTTTCGTCAGAATTCACCCCTCCACTTT	CASSKTGGLFRQNSPLHF
TRBV2	NA	TRBJ1-5	NA	TGTGCCAGCACCCGGGGTAACAATCAGCCCCAGCATTTT	CASTRGNNQPQHF
TRBV7-6	NA	TRBJ2-7	NA	TGTGCCAGCAGCTTAGAGGTATCGGGGGCGATGTCCTACGAGCAGTACTTC	CASSLEVSGAMSYEQYF
TRBV9	NA	TRBJ1-5	NA	TGTGCCAGCAGCGTATCCGCAGGGAGAAATCAGCCCCAGCATTTT	CASSVSAGRNQPQHF
TRBV2	NA	TRBJ1-5	few	TGTGCCAGCATCCGGACACTCAGCGGGAGCAATCAGCCCCAGCATTTT	CASIRTLSGSNQPQHF
TRBV4-2	TRBD2	TRBJ2-3	NA	TGTGCCAGCAGCCAAGGCTCTAGCGGGGGAAAAGATACGCAGTATTTT	CASSQGSSGGKDTQYF
TRBV18	NA	TRBJ2-3	NA	TGTGCCAGCTCGCCGTGGCGGGCCAGGCGCACAGATACGCAGTATTTT	CASSPWRARRTDTQYF
TRBV18	NA	TRBJ2-2	NA	TGTGCCAGCTCACCACTTACGAACACCGGGGAGCTGTTTTTT	CASSPLTNTGELFF
TRBV24-1	NA	TRBJ1-2	NA	TGTGCCACCAGTAACACCAGGGACTATGGCTACACCTTC	CATSNTRDYGYTF
TRBV5-1	NA	TRBJ2-3	NA	TGCGCCAGCAGCCCGACTAGTACAGATACGCAGTATTTT	CASSPTSTDTQYF
TRBV29-1	NA	TRBJ1-2	NA	TGCAGCGTGGACAGCCACTATGGCTACACCTTC	CSVDSHYGYTF
TRBV7-9	NA	TRBJ1-1	NA	TGTGCCAGCAGCCGGATGGACACTGAAGCTTTCTTT	CASSRMDTEAFF
TRBV5-5	TRBD1	TRBJ2-7	few	TGTGCCAGCAGATCCGGACAGGACGCCAGCTACGAGCAGTACTTC	CASRSGQDASYEQYF
TRBV19	NA	TRBJ2-2	NA	TGTGCCAGTAGCTTCGGTTCTTACGGGGAGCTGTTTTTT	CASSFGSYGELFF
TRBV12-3/TRBV12-4	NA	TRBJ2-2	NA	TGTGCCAGCAGCCAGGGACCCGGAGGGGAGCTGTTTTTT	CASSQGPGGELFF
TRBV6-5	NA	TRBJ1-2	few	TGTGCCAGCAGTTACTTGAAGGGGCCGGGCTACACCTTC	CASSYLKGPGYTF
TRBV28	NA	TRBJ1-5	NA	TGTGCCAGCAGTTTATGGGTAGGGGCGAAAAGCAATCAGCCCCAGCATTTT	CASSLWVGAKSNQPQHF
TRBV24-1	NA	TRBJ2-1	NA	TGTGCCACCAGTGATTTGGCGGCAGGAGATTACAATGAGCAGTTCTTC	CATSDLAAGDYNEQFF
TRBV6-5	NA	TRBJ1-1	NA	TGTGCCAGCAGCCGCGTTCGAGCGGACGATGAAGCTTTCTTT	CASSRVRADDEAFF
TRBV7-2	NA	TRBJ2-1	NA	TGTGCCAGCAGCTTTGGAAATGGGAGGTTCGATGAGCAGTTCTTC	CASSFGNGRFDEQFF
TRBV5-1	NA	TRBJ1-1	NA	TGCGCCAGCAGCTTGAGCCCCCGCTTGGATGGTGAAGCTTTCTTT	CASSLSPRLDGEAFF
TRBV5-1	NA	TRBJ1-6	NA	TGCGCCAGCAGCCCTGGGGCGGGGAGTTTACCCCTCCACTTT	CASSPGAGSLPLHF
TRBV2	NA	TRBJ2-6	NA	TGTGCCAGCAGTGAAGATCTAACGGGGGCCAACGTCCTGACTTTC	CASSEDLTGANVLTF
TRBV28	NA	TRBJ1-2	medium-sized	TGTGCCAGCAGTTTAAATAAGATCTATGGCTACACCTTC	CASSLNKIYGYTF
TRBV30	TRBD1	TRBJ1-2	NA	TGTGCCTGGAGTGCTGGGACAGGGACTTTTGACACCTTC	CAWSAGTGTFDTF
TRBV6-2/TRBV6-3	TRBD1	TRBJ1-5	few	TGTGCCAGCAGTTACTCTCTGGGACAGGGTTTAATTCAGCCCCAGCATTTT	CASSYSLGQGLIQPQHF
TRBV7-6	NA	TRBJ2-1	NA	TGTGCCAGCAGCTTCCGACACAGCGACCAAAAAAACTACAATGAGCAGTTCTTC	CASSFRHSDQKNYNEQFF
TRBV6-5	NA	TRBJ2-3	NA	TGTGCTACTTCGATCTCCGGTACCACAGATACGCAGTATTTT	CATSISGTTDTQYF
TRBV18	NA	TRBJ2-1	NA	TGTGCCAGCTCACCAGTATTGAGTGAGCAGTTCTTC	CASSPVLSEQFF
TRBV14	NA	TRBJ2-3	NA	TGTGCCAGCAGCCAACGGGCAGCCGGGACAGATACGCAGTATTTT	CASSQRAAGTDTQYF
TRBV5-6	NA	TRBJ2-7	few	TGTGCCAGCAGCTTGGTTCGTGGTCGGCCGGGAGTTGGATACGAGCAGTACTTC	CASSLVRGRPGVGYEQYF
TRBV5-4	NA	TRBJ1-1	once	TGTGCCAGCAGCTCGAGGGGAGACCGGCTGGCTGAAGCTTTCTTT	CASSSRGDRLAEAFF
TRBV11-3	NA	TRBJ1-1	NA	TGTGCCAGCAGCCCTCAGAATTTGAACACTGAAGCTTTCTTT	CASSPQNLNTEAFF
TRBV6-5	NA	TRBJ1-5	NA	TGTGCCAGCAGTTACGGCGGTGGTGGCAATCAGCCCCAGCATTTT	CASSYGGGGNQPQHF
TRBV7-2	NA	TRBJ2-3	NA	TGTGCCAGCAGCTTAGAAGTTTCAGATACGCAGTATTTT	CASSLEVSDTQYF
TRBV11-2	NA	TRBJ2-7	NA	TGTGCCAGCAGCTTAAATCAATATCTGGATGCGGCTGACTCCTACGAGCAGTACTTC	CASSLNQYLDAADSYEQYF